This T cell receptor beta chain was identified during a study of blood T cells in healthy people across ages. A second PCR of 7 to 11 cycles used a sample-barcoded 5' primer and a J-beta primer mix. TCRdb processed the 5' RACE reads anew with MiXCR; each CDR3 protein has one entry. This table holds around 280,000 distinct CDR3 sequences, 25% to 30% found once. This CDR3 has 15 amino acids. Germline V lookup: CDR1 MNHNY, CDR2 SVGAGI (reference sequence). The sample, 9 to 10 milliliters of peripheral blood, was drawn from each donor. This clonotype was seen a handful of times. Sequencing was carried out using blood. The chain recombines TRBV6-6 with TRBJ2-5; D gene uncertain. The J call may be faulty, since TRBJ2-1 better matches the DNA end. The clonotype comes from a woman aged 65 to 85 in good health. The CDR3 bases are TGTGCCAGCAGTTCGGGCAGGTCTACCGACAATGAGCAGTTCTTC. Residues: CASSSGRSTDNEQFF.